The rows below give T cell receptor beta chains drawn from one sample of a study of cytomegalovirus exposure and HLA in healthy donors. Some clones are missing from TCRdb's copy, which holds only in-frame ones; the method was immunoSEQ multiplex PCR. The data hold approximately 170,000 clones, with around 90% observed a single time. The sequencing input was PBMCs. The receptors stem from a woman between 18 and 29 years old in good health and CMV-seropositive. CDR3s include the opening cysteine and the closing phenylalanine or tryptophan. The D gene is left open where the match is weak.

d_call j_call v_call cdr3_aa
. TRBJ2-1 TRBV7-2 CASSPRRGYSYNEQFF
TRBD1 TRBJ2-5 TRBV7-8 CASSSRQGRGETQYF
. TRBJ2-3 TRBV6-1 CASSSGGTQYF
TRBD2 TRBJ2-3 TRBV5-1 CASSGLAGSTDTQYF
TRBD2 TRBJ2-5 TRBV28 CASSGLAGETQETQYF
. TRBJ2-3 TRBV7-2 CASSLRIRVSTDTQYF
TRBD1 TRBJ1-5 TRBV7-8 CASSSRTGLNQPQHF
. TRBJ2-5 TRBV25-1 CASSGVGVDQGLGETQYF
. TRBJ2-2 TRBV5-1 CASSLAGNTGELFF
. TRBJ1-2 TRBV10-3 CASNRDIGYGYTF
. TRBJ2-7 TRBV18 CASSPQETGYEQYF
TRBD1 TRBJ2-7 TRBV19 CASSNPGQGLYEQYF
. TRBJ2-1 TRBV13 CASSFQGSDEQFF
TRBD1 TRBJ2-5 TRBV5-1 CASSFDRVKETQYF
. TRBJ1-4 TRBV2 CASSYRDGEKLFF
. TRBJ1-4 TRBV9 CASSVGGAATNEKLFF
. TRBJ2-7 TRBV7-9 CASSPPGTYEQYF
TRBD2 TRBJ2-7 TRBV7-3 CASSSHGTINYEQYF
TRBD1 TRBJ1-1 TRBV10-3 CAISLRGLDTEAFF
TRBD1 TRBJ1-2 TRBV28 CASSRGQGSPGKYGYTF
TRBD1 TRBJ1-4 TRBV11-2 CASSWGQGGALEKLFF
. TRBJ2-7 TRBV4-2 CASSQDPGRVSSYEQYF
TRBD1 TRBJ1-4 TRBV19 CASSPQGGIRKLFF
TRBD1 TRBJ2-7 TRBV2 CASRYPGQPTFYEQYF
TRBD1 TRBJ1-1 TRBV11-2 CASSPDRGPATEAFF
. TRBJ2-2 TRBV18 CASSPLRTPIEYTGELFF
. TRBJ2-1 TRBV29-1 CSVDLRDLGEQFF
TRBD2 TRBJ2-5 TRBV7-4 CARTDSGGACETQYF
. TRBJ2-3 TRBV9 CASSPKGSTDTQYF
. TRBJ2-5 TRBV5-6 CASSFWGEETQYF
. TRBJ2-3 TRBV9 CASSAYFGLADTQYF
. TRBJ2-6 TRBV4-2 CASSPPDSSGANVLTF
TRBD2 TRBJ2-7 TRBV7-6 CASSVSGGTYEQYF
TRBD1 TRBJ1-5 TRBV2 CASRRGVEIQPQHF
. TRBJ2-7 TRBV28 CASSLSGHRNEQYF
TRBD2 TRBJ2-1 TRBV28 CASRGLAGVHEQFF
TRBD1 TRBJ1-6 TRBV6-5 CATQRQGSNSPLHF
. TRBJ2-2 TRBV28 CASSLQRGNTGELFF
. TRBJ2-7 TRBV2 CASSYPGLYSYEQYF
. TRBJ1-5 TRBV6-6 CASSTTGFPNQPQHF
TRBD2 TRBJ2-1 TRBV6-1 CASSEVSGGAVRNEQFF
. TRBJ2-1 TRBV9 CASSANTGGAYNEQFF
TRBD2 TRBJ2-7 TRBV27 CASSLGGRVYEQYF
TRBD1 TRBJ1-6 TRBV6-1 CASSEQGARSPLHF
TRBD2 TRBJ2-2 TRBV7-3 CASSLISSGIGNTGELFF